Below are 32 T cell receptor beta chains sequenced from a single sample in a study of blood T cell repertoires in COVID-19. Only in-frame clones appear in the TCRdb table, and some are missing; sequencing was by immunoSEQ multiplex PCR. The sample consists of 130,000 to 150,000 clones, around 79% of them appearing once. The sample consisted of peripheral blood. The source is a woman in her 70s with COVID-19, enrolled during active disease.

This chain uses TRBV30 with TRBJ2-5; TRBD2 is a possible D gene (5 bases). Trimming cost V 1 base and J 5 bases, with 5 bases left between them. CDR1 is GTSNPN, CDR2 SVGIG, per germline (reference sequence). The CDR3 has 11 residues. CDR3 DNA sequence: TGTGCCTGGAGTGGCGGGGAGACCCAGTACTTC. It encodes CAWSGGETQYF. Looking up the rest from reference TRBV30 and TRBJ2-5 gives the full variable domain: SQTIHQWPATLVQPVGSPLSLECTVEGTSNPNLYWYRQAAGRGLQLLFYSVGIGQISSEVPQNLSASRPQDRQFILSSKKLLLSDSGFYLCAWSGGETQYFGPGTRLLVL.

The chain combines TRBV6-5 with TRBJ2-7; possible D gene TRBD1, 6 bases. This CDR3 is 16 amino acids long. The V and J ends lost 2 bases and 3 bases respectively, with 17 bases between them. Per the germline V gene, CDR1 is MNHEY and CDR2 is SVGAGI. The chain's CDR3 is CASSYNLGQKNYEQYF. Here the CDR3 DNA reads TGTGCCAGCAGTTACAATCTCGGACAGAAGAACTACGAGCAGTACTTC.

The table lists this clone with a few counts. V is TRBV10-2 and J is TRBJ2-7; 9 bases fit TRBD1. After removal of 6 bases from V and 3 bases from J, the junction contained 6 bases not matched to a gene. The germline V gene has CDR1 WSHSY and CDR2 SAAADI. The CDR3 sequence is 14 residues long. CDR3 amino acids: CASRTGQGYYEQYF. CDR3 bases: TGCGCCAGCAGAACGGGACAGGGATACTACGAGCAGTACTTC.

This clone turned up a few times. J is TRBJ2-4 and V is TRBV5-6; possibly TRBD1 for D (5 bases). This CDR3 has 14 amino acids. Trimming took 1 base from V and 4 from J, leaving 9 bases between them. Germline loops: CDR1 SGHDT, CDR2 YYEEEE. In DNA, the CDR3 is TGTGCCAGCAGCTTGCGACAGACAAAAAACATTCAGTACTTC. The encoded protein is CASSLRQTKNIQYF.

This clone was detected only a few times. V and J are TRBV19 and TRBJ2-7, with D possibly TRBD1 on 5 matching bases. Germline assignment: CDR1 LNHDA and CDR2 SQIVND (reference sequence). The CDR3 contains 13 residues. V lost 8 bases and J lost 5, with 16 bases in between. The DNA of the CDR3 is TGTGCCAGTTTTCTACGACAGTCCCACGAGCAGTACTTC. Encoded protein: CASFLRQSHEQYF.

This rearrangement joins TRBV28 to TRBJ1-5, with TRBD1 matching 8 bases. The CDR3 sequence is 18 residues long. J lost 0 bases, V lost 7 bases, and 14 bases had no gene match. The germline V gene has CDR1 MDHEN and CDR2 SYDVKM. The CDR3 is CASTPSGRGPYSNQPQHF. The DNA for the CDR3 is TGTGCCAGCACCCCTTCGGGCAGGGGGCCGTATAGCAATCAGCCCCAGCATTTT.

The J gene is TRBJ2-2, the V gene TRBV29-1, with D maybe TRBD1 (5 bases). CDR1 SQVTM and CDR2 ANQGSEA come from the germline V gene. V was shortened by 7 bases and J by 2 bases, with 14 bases between the two germline ends. This CDR3 comprises 14 residues. The DNA of the CDR3 is TGCAGCGCCGTTCGCCAGGGCAACACCGGGGAGCTGTTTTTT. This gives the protein CSAVRQGNTGELFF.

The chain carries TRBV28 and TRBJ1-2; 8 bases agree with TRBD1. With 8 bases clipped from V and 10 bases from J, the junction kept 12 bases outside the gene matches. CDR1 and CDR2 (germline): MDHEN, SYDVKM. This CDR3 spans 13 amino acids. The chain's CDR3 is CASCRGPLRDYTF. CDR3 in DNA: TGTGCCAGCTGCAGGGGGCCCCTCAGGGACTACACCTTC.

This clone has a handful of counts. V usage is TRBV30 and J usage is TRBJ1-5; D call uncertain. The CDR3 length is 15 residues. Germline CDR1 and CDR2: GTSNPN and SVGIG (reference sequence). With 1 base removed from V and 9 bases from J, the gap between germline ends came to 19 bases. The CDR3 is CAWSGRANSRGPQHF. For the CDR3, the DNA is TGTGCCTGGAGTGGACGAGCCAACTCCCGGGGGCCCCAGCATTTT.

Comment on this clone: Other DNA sequences within the sample encode an identical CDR3. The rearrangement joins TRBV2 to TRBJ1-6, with 8 bases lining up with TRBD1. V lost 7 bases, J lost 8 bases, and 4 bases stayed unmatched. This CDR3 is 13 amino acids long. Germline V CDR1 and CDR2: SNHLY, FYNNEI. The CDR3 loop is CASTGTGDSPLHF. The CDR3 DNA is TGTGCCAGCACCGGGACAGGCGATTCACCCCTCCACTTT.

The CDR3: CASSFSTEAFF. CDR3 coding DNA: TGTGCCAGCAGTTTTAGCACTGAAGCTTTCTTT. This rearrangement joins TRBV28 to TRBJ1-1; D gene ambiguous. Trimming pared 3 bases from V and 4 bases from J, leaving 3 bases between. The germline CDR1 and CDR2 sequences are MDHEN and SYDVKM. This CDR3 is 11 amino acids long.

This sequence joins TRBV7-8 and TRBJ2-1; possible D gene TRBD2, 6 bases. Per germline, CDR1 SGHVS and CDR2 FQNEAQ. The length of the CDR3 is 14 residues. Trimming left V 5 bases short and J 12 bases short, with 20 bases between. CDR3 protein: CASSPRGMTFRQFF. The CDR3 DNA reads as TGTGCCAGCAGCCCGCGGGGTATGACCTTTAGGCAGTTCTTC.

V and J are TRBV28 and TRBJ2-1; TRBD2 aligns across 7 bases. The germline CDR1 and CDR2 sequences are MDHEN and SYDVKM. CDR3 length equals 14 residues. Unmatched junction bases numbered 6, after V lost 7 bases and J lost 3 bases. CDR3 loop: CASTLSGIYNEQFF. For the CDR3, the DNA is TGTGCCAGCACCCTGAGCGGGATCTACAATGAGCAGTTCTTC.

J is TRBJ2-1 and V is TRBV5-6, with 12 nucleotides matching TRBD2. Germline-derived CDR1 and CDR2 are SGHDT and YYEEEE. The CDR3 extends over 15 amino acids. With V trimmed by 0 bases and J by 7 bases, 2 bases remained unmatched. Here the CDR3 reads CASSLATSGRNEQFF. CDR3 in DNA: TGTGCCAGCAGCTTGGCAACTAGCGGGAGGAATGAGCAGTTCTTC.

In its sample, this clone was seen once. The V and J genes are TRBV28 and TRBJ1-5; D is perhaps TRBD1 (5 bases). V was trimmed by 4 bases and J by 3 bases, leaving 10 bases between them. The length of the CDR3 is 14 residues. Germline CDR1 and CDR2: MDHEN and SYDVKM. CDR3 region: CASSWRGYNQPQHF. The CDR3 DNA reads TGTGCCAGCAGTTGGAGGGGCTACAATCAGCCCCAGCATTTT. Supplemented by reference TRBV28 and TRBJ1-5, the full variable domain reads DVKVTQSSRYLVKRTGEKVFLECVQDMDHENMFWYRQDPGLGLRLIYFSYDVKMKEKGDIPEGYSVSREKKERFSLILESASTNQTSMYLCASSWRGYNQPQHFGDGTRLSIL.

The table lists this clone with a few counts. The V and J genes are TRBV5-5 and TRBJ2-1, with TRBD2 matching 7 bases. Germline V CDR1 and CDR2: SGHKS, YYEKEE (reference sequence). The CDR3 runs 14 residues. Unmatched junction bases numbered 8, after V lost 2 bases and J lost 9 bases. The CDR3 DNA is TGTGCCAGCAGCTTACAAGCGGGGCCGGGTGAGCAGTTCTTC. It encodes CASSLQAGPGEQFF.

The gene calls are TRBV19 and TRBJ2-5, with 7 bases identical to TRBD1. This CDR3 is 13 amino acids long. Germline lookup yields CDR1 LNHDA and CDR2 SQIVND (reference sequence). V trimming: 5 bases; J trimming: 5 bases; junction bases outside the gene matches: 5. CDR3 DNA: TGTGCCAGTAGTTTAGGACAGGCTGAGACCCAGTACTTC. Translation: CASSLGQAETQYF.

The chain uses TRBV28 and TRBJ1-4; D possibly corresponds to TRBD1 (5 bases). The V gene's germline CDR1 is MDHEN and CDR2 SYDVKM. The CDR3 runs to 15 residues. V lost 7 bases to trimming and J lost 10 bases, with 22 bases between them. In nucleotides, the CDR3 is TGTGCCAGCACCCCGGCTGGAGGGGCGATAGGAAAACTGTTTTTT. This translates into CASTPAGGAIGKLFF. Based on the CDR3 plus reference TRBV28 and TRBJ1-4, the full variable domain is DVKVTQSSRYLVKRTGEKVFLECVQDMDHENMFWYRQDPGLGLRLIYFSYDVKMKEKGDIPEGYSVSREKKERFSLILESASTNQTSMYLCASTPAGGAIGKLFFGSGTQLSVL.

This clone was counted once. The rearrangement links TRBV19 to TRBJ1-4; 7 positions match TRBD1. Trimming took 5 bases from V and 7 from J; bases not matched to a gene: 10. The CDR3 extends over 15 amino acids. The germline CDR1 and CDR2 sequences are LNHDA and SQIVND (reference sequence). CDR3 bases: TGTGCCAGTAGTCTAACAGGGGCCCTAGGTGAAAAACTGTTTTTT. As protein: CASSLTGALGEKLFF.

The chain joins TRBV4-2 to TRBJ2-3, with 10 bases identical to TRBD2. This CDR3 spans 16 amino acids. From germline, CDR1 is LGHNA and CDR2 YNFKEQ. Trimming removed 0 bases from V and 8 bases from J; junction bases left unmatched: 8. CDR3 protein: CASSQEGGGTSATQYF. The CDR3 DNA follows: TGTGCCAGCAGCCAAGAAGGAGGGGGGACTAGCGCTACGCAGTATTTT.

The V gene is TRBV7-9, the J gene TRBJ2-1, with 12 bases fitting TRBD2. CDR1 is SEHNR and CDR2 is FQNEAQ in the germline V gene (reference sequence). The CDR3 covers 15 residues. V gave up 2 bases and J gave up 7 bases; unmatched junction bases: 3. CDR3 bases: TGTGCCAGCAGCTTACTACTAGCGGGGGGAAATGAGCAGTTCTTC. This encodes CASSLLLAGGNEQFF.

The V call is TRBV29-1, the J call TRBJ1-1, with 10 bases fitting TRBD1. CDR3 length: 13 residues. Germline CDR1 and CDR2: SQVTM and ANQGSEA. After removal of 3 bases from V and 6 bases from J, the junction contained 4 bases not matched to a gene. CDR3 sequence (DNA): TGCAGCGTTGAGGGACAGGGGCTTCCTGAAGCTTTCTTT. It translates to CSVEGQGLPEAFF.

CDR3 DNA sequence: TGTGCCAGCAGTTTTGGGGGGGATACGCAGTATTTT. It yields the protein CASSFGGDTQYF. This rearrangement joins TRBV28 to TRBJ2-3; D might be TRBD2 (6 bases). Germline CDR1 is MDHEN and CDR2 is SYDVKM. The V end lost 3 bases, the J end lost 6 bases, and 7 bases lay between the germline ends. The CDR3 contains 12 residues.

The V and J genes are TRBV7-2 and TRBJ2-1; TRBD2 aligns across 9 bases. J lost 8 bases, V lost 7 bases, and 9 bases had no gene match. The CDR3 loop spans 14 amino acids. The V gene's germline CDR1 is SGHTA and CDR2 FQGNSA. DNA of the CDR3: TGTGCCAGCAACCCAGCGGGGGGACGCGATGAGCAGTTCTTC. Amino acids: CASNPAGGRDEQFF.

This clone has only one observation. The gene calls are TRBV19 and TRBJ1-6; 7 bases line up with TRBD1. This CDR3 comprises 13 residues. V was clipped by 5 bases and J by 10 bases; unmatched bases: 5. The germline CDR1 and CDR2 sequences are LNHDA and SQIVND (reference sequence). The CDR3 spells CASSGQEQSPLHF. CDR3 coding DNA: TGTGCCAGTAGTGGACAGGAGCAATCACCCCTCCACTTT. The variable domain in full, completed from reference TRBV19 and TRBJ1-6, reads DGGITQSPKYLFRKEGQNVTLSCEQNLNHDAMYWYRQDPGQGLRLIYYSQIVNDFQKGDIAEGYSVSREKKESFPLTVTSAQKNPTAFYLCASSGQEQSPLHFGNGTRLTVT.

This clone showed up many times. The V call is TRBV30, the J call TRBJ1-1; D gene uncertain. The CDR3 length is 11 residues. The germline V gene has CDR1 GTSNPN and CDR2 SVGIG (reference sequence). Trimming left V 6 bases short and J 0 bases short, with 5 bases between. Written as DNA, the CDR3 is TGTGCCTGCGAGGTGAACACTGAAGCTTTCTTT. Translation: CACEVNTEAFF.

The chain combines TRBV19 with TRBJ1-2; 7 nucleotides match TRBD1. From germline, CDR1 is LNHDA and CDR2 SQIVND (reference sequence). J gave up 0 bases and V 3 bases, and 4 bases lay outside the gene matches. The CDR3 runs 15 residues. CDR3 bases: TGTGCCAGTAGTATGATGGGACAGACTAACTATGGCTACACCTTC. This encodes CASSMMGQTNYGYTF.

The rearrangement joins TRBV18 to TRBJ2-2; the match to TRBD2 covers 14 bases. V dropped 3 bases and J dropped 9; count of bases not matched to a gene: 9. The CDR3 length is 17 residues. Germline lookup yields CDR1 KGHSH and CDR2 LQKENI. As DNA, the CDR3 is TGTGCCAGCTCACCCCAAGGACTAGCGGGGGGAGCCCGGGAGCTGTTTTTT. It is translated as CASSPQGLAGGARELFF.

In this sample, this clone turned up once. The chain combines TRBV30 with TRBJ2-5, with 9 bases matching TRBD1. The germline V gene has CDR1 GTSNPN and CDR2 SVGIG (reference sequence). The CDR3 totals 15 residues. The V segment lost 1 base and the J segment 1 base; nucleotides outside the gene matches: 4. CDR3 DNA sequence: TGTGCCTGGAGTGGGGGACAGGGACCCCAAGAGACCCAGTACTTC. Translating it yields CAWSGGQGPQETQYF.

The chain employs TRBV30 and TRBJ1-4, with D unclear. The V end lost 7 bases, the J end lost 3 bases, and 12 bases lay between the germline ends. CDR3 length: 13 amino acids. CDR1 is GTSNPN, CDR2 SVGIG, per germline (reference sequence). CDR3 loop: CASAGVPNEKLFF. The DNA for the CDR3 is TGTGCCTCCGCCGGGGTTCCTAATGAAAAACTGTTTTTT.

The chain employs TRBV29-1 and TRBJ1-4, with TRBD1 as a possible D gene (5 bases). CDR1 and CDR2 from the germline V gene are SQVTM and ANQGSEA. The CDR3 is 11 amino acids. V was shortened by 0 bases and J by 13 bases, with 9 bases between the two germline ends. The DNA of the CDR3 is TGCAGCGTTGAAGAAGGGGATGGACTGTTTTTT. Protein product: CSVEEGDGLFF.

The chain links TRBV5-1 to TRBJ2-3; D perhaps matches TRBD2 (6 bases). The CDR3 sequence is 14 residues long. The V gene lost 4 bases and the J gene lost 5 bases, with 14 bases spanning the gap. Germline assignment: CDR1 SGHRS and CDR2 YFSETQ. CDR3 sequence reads: CASSTGTAKDTQYF. CDR3 nucleotides: TGCGCCAGCAGCACTGGGACTGCGAAAGATACGCAGTATTTT.